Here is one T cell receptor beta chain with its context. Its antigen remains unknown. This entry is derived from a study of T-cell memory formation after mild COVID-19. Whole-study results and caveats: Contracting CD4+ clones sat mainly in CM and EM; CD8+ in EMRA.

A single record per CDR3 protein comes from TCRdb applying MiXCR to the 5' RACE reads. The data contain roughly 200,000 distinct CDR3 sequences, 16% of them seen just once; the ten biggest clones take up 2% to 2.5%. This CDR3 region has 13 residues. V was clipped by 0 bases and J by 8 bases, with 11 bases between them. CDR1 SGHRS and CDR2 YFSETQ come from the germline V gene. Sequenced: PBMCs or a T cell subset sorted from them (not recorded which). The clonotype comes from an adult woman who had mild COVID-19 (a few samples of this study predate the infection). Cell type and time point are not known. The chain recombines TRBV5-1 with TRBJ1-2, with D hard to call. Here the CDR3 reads CASSLVGSKGYTF. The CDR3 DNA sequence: TGCGCCAGCAGCTTGGTGGGGTCTAAGGGCTACACCTTC.